The 19 T cell receptor beta chains in this list originate from one sample, sequenced in a study of blood T cell repertoires in COVID-19. Profiled with immunoSEQ multiplex PCR; TCRdb holds only in-frame clones, not every one. The sample carries 150,000 to 200,000 clones, under 85% recorded once. The sequenced material came from PBMCs or T cells enriched from blood (not recorded which). Receptors were obtained from a man between 45 and 60 years old who had recovered from COVID-19.

The chain employs TRBV13 and TRBJ1-1; the D gene is possibly TRBD1 (6 bases). Trimming left V 4 bases short and J 3 bases short, with 15 bases between. The CDR3 spans 15 residues. Germline V gene sequence: CDR1 PRHDT, CDR2 FYEKMQ (reference sequence). CDR3 residues: CASSYQGLGYTEAFF. The CDR3 nucleotides are TGTGCCAGCAGCTACCAGGGGTTGGGCTACACTGAAGCTTTCTTT.

In its sample, this clone was seen once. V and J are TRBV7-8 and TRBJ1-6; tentatively, D is TRBD1 (5 bases). The germline V gene has CDR1 SGHVS and CDR2 FQNEAQ. Trimming stripped 5 bases from V and 0 bases from J, with 14 bases between. The CDR3 is 17 amino acids. The CDR3 bases are TGTGCCAGCAGCCAGTTGACAGAGCTCTCCTATAATTCACCCCTCCACTTT. Translating it yields CASSQLTELSYNSPLHF.

This chain connects TRBV19 to TRBJ1-3, with 8 bases matching TRBD1. CDR1 and CDR2 from the germline V gene are LNHDA and SQIVND (reference sequence). The CDR3 has 12 amino acids. Germline trimming cut 8 bases from V and 8 bases from J; bases unmatched to any gene: 5. The CDR3 nucleotides read TGTGCCAGTCGAACAGGGGGGCACACCATATATTTT. Protein product: CASRTGGHTIYF.

This clone was counted only a few times. The J gene is TRBJ1-5, the V gene TRBV19; D call uncertain. V dropped 6 bases and J dropped 6 bases, with 18 bases sitting between them. Germline V gene data show CDR1 as LNHDA and CDR2 as SQIVND (reference sequence). This CDR3 is 15 amino acids long. CDR3 DNA: TGTGCCAGTAGCACCATGGTGGCGGGAAGTCAGCCCCAGCATTTT. It specifies CASSTMVAGSQPQHF.

This clone occurred once. The chain is built from TRBV5-5 and TRBJ2-6, with D unresolved. The CDR3 covers 16 residues. Germline CDR1 SGHKS, CDR2 YYEKEE (reference sequence). Trimming cost V 0 bases and J 1 base, with 8 bases left between them. This CDR3 is CASSLDYLSGANVLTF. CDR3 sequence (DNA): TGTGCCAGCAGCTTGGATTATTTATCTGGGGCCAACGTCCTGACTTTC.

This chain joins TRBV6-5 and TRBJ2-3, with D possibly being TRBD1 (6 bases). From germline, CDR1 is MNHEY and CDR2 SVGAGI. The V end lost 4 bases, the J end lost 0 bases, and 8 bases lay between the germline ends. CDR3 size: 14 residues. The CDR3 loop is CASSSGDSTDTQYF. DNA of the CDR3: TGTGCCAGCAGTTCAGGGGATAGCACAGATACGCAGTATTTT.

The sample holds one count of this clone. The chain carries TRBV2 and TRBJ1-4; TRBD1 might be the D (6 bases). CDR3 length equals 14 residues. Germline CDR1 SNHLY, CDR2 FYNNEI. V lost 7 bases and J 5 bases, leaving 14 bases between the germline ends. The CDR3 coding sequence is TGTGCCAGCACCCCCCGGGACACCAATGAAAAACTGTTTTTT. Translating it yields CASTPRDTNEKLFF.

The CDR3 reads CASSGPGQGTDTQYF. Here the CDR3 DNA reads TGTGCCAGCAGTGGACCGGGACAAGGCACAGATACGCAGTATTTT. The chain employs TRBV27 and TRBJ2-3; D possibly corresponds to TRBD1 (6 bases). Per germline, CDR1 MNHEY and CDR2 SMNVEV (reference sequence). The CDR3 is 15 amino acids. Trimming took off 5 bases at V and 1 base at J, with 13 bases between the two ends.

This sequence joins TRBV5-1 and TRBJ1-2, with 8 bases matching TRBD1. The CDR3 runs 13 residues. From germline, CDR1 is SGHRS and CDR2 YFSETQ. The J segment lost 8 bases and the V segment lost 5 bases, leaving 8 bases of the junction unmatched. The CDR3 bases are TGCGCCAGCAGTTTTGGACAGGGTAAAGGCTACACCTTC. As protein: CASSFGQGKGYTF.

V is TRBV20-1 and J is TRBJ2-1; 8 positions agree with TRBD1. This CDR3 has 12 amino acids. V gave up 3 bases and J gave up 7 bases; unmatched junction bases: 2. Germline-derived CDR1 and CDR2 are DFQATT and SNEGSKA (reference sequence). The CDR3 region is CSASRQGNEQFF. The CDR3 bases are TGCAGTGCTAGTCGACAGGGGAATGAGCAGTTCTTC.

This chain connects TRBV4-1 to TRBJ1-3; D may be TRBD1 (6 bases). The germline V and J ends were trimmed by 3 bases and 4 bases, with 16 bases remaining between them. Germline CDR1 and CDR2: MGHRA and YSYEKL. The CDR3 runs 16 residues. Here the CDR3 reads CASSQGPTGIGNTIYF. The DNA of the CDR3 is TGCGCCAGCAGCCAGGGTCCTACAGGGATCGGAAACACCATATATTTT.

J is TRBJ2-5 and V is TRBV5-1; 8 nucleotides line up with TRBD2. The CDR3 covers 16 residues. V dropped 0 bases and J dropped 5; count of bases not matched to a gene: 9. Per germline, CDR1 SGHRS and CDR2 YFSETQ. The CDR3 reads CASSLDGGAFPETQYF. For the CDR3, the DNA is TGCGCCAGCAGCTTGGACGGGGGGGCGTTCCCGGAGACCCAGTACTTC.

The chain employs TRBV9 and TRBJ2-5; D may be TRBD1 (6 bases). Per germline, CDR1 SGDLS and CDR2 YYNGEE. The V end was cut by 2 bases, the J end by 4 bases, with 21 bases between. CDR3 length equals 17 residues. Here the CDR3 DNA reads TGTGCCAGCAGCGTGGCCCCGGGACATCCAAGGGGAGAGACCCAGTACTTC. It is translated as CASSVAPGHPRGETQYF.

The chain has TRBV19 and TRBJ2-2; D gene unclear. The germline CDR1 and CDR2 sequences are LNHDA and SQIVND (reference sequence). The V end lost 4 bases, the J end lost 5 bases, and 11 bases lay between the germline ends. The CDR3 spans 14 residues. The CDR3 DNA reads TGTGCCAGTAGTACTCCAGGAATGACCGGGGAGCTGTTTTTT. Its protein is CASSTPGMTGELFF.

This clone has only a few counts. This chain uses TRBV4-1 with TRBJ1-3, with D possibly being TRBD1 (5 bases). This CDR3 comprises 19 residues. Deletions cut 0 bases from V and 4 bases from J, with 22 bases between. CDR1 is MGHRA and CDR2 is YSYEKL in the germline V gene. Here the CDR3 reads CASSQDRAQGASSGNTIYF. The CDR3 DNA follows: TGCGCCAGCAGCCAAGACAGGGCTCAGGGCGCAAGCTCGGGAAACACCATATATTTT.

A single count supports this clone. The genes are TRBV5-5 and TRBJ1-5, with D possibly matching TRBD1 (5 bases). The CDR3 contains 15 residues. Deletions cut 4 bases from V and 6 bases from J, with 17 bases between. The germline gives CDR1 SGHKS, CDR2 YYEKEE (reference sequence). CDR3: CASSPAMSRAQPQHF. CDR3 DNA sequence: TGTGCCAGCAGCCCCGCGATGTCCAGGGCTCAGCCCCAGCATTTT.

This rearrangement joins TRBV19 to TRBJ1-2, with D possibly being TRBD1 (6 bases). This CDR3 has 15 amino acids. The germline gives CDR1 LNHDA, CDR2 SQIVND (reference sequence). V was shortened by 3 bases and J by 7 bases, with 18 bases between the two germline ends. The CDR3 DNA reads TGTGCCAGTAGTATCGGTCACAGGGTAGGAGCTGGCTACACCTTC. Translation gives CASSIGHRVGAGYTF.

V usage is TRBV10-2 and J usage is TRBJ2-1; D possibly corresponds to TRBD1 (6 bases). The V end was cut by 8 bases, the J end by 0 bases, with 14 bases between. The CDR3 totals 15 residues. The germline CDR1 and CDR2 sequences are WSHSY and SAAADI. This chain's CDR3 is CASSWGQDSYNEQFF. The CDR3 bases are TGCGCCAGCTCCTGGGGACAAGACTCCTACAATGAGCAGTTCTTC.

The rearrangement uses TRBV21-1 and TRBJ2-2; the tabulated D call, TRBD2, remains unverified against the DNA. TRBV21-1 is noted as a pseudogene. The CDR3 has 17 residues. The CDR3 spells CASSKTSGGYNTGELFF. Written as DNA, the CDR3 is TGTGCCAGCAGCAAGACTAGCGGGGGATACAACACCGGGGAGCTGTTTTTT.